This is a list of T cell receptor beta chains from one sample in a study of glioma-infiltrating T cells after dendritic cell vaccination. Assay: immunoSEQ multiplex PCR; the TCRdb copy retains only in-frame clones and omits some. The sample shows about 50,000 clones, approximately 91% of them seen only once. The starting material was blood, obtained after dendritic cell vaccination. These receptor sequences come from a human donor with glioblastoma. The CDR3 runs from the conserved cysteine through the conserved F or W. A D gene is named only where the DNA matches it firmly. Rows give clone size only sometimes, using once, few, many, or a class for an expanded clone.

NA	NA	TRBV29-1	TRBJ2-3	TGCAGCGTTGCTAGAGCTGGCGATACGCAGTATTTT	CSVARAGDTQYF
TRBD1	once	TRBV5-1	TRBJ2-1	TGCGCCAGCAGCTTTCGACAGGGGGCGCAGGATGAGCAGTTCTTC	CASSFRQGAQDEQFF
NA	NA	TRBV4-1	TRBJ2-7	TGCGCCAGCAGCCAAGATGGGGGGGGCTTATCCTACGAGCAGTACTTC	CASSQDGGGLSYEQYF
TRBD2	NA	TRBV9	TRBJ2-3	TGTGCCAGCAGCGTAGTTCCAGCGGGAGGGCGGGATACGCAGTATTTT	CASSVVPAGGRDTQYF
NA	NA	TRBV18	TRBJ1-3	TGTGCCAGCTCACCGAATGCAGGGGCTGGAAACACCATATATTTT	CASSPNAGAGNTIYF
NA	NA	TRBV15	TRBJ2-7	TGTGCCACCAGCAGAGAAAGAGTGCGTATGAGGGAGCAGTACTTC	CATSRERVRMREQYF
NA	NA	TRBV28	TRBJ2-6	TGTGCCAGCAGTTCCCCGGGGGGGGCCAACGTCCTGACTTTC	CASSSPGGANVLTF
NA	few	TRBV5-1	TRBJ2-2	TGCGCCAGCAGCTCCCCAGATTACACCGGGGAGCTGTTTTTT	CASSSPDYTGELFF
TRBD1	NA	TRBV6-5	TRBJ1-2	TGTGCCAGCAGAGGACAGGGTGACTATGGCTACACCTTC	CASRGQGDYGYTF
NA	NA	TRBV5-1	TRBJ1-2	TGCGCCAGCAGCTGGCAGGAGGGGGGGAACTATGGCTACACCTTC	CASSWQEGGNYGYTF
NA	NA	TRBV4-2	TRBJ1-5	TGTGCCAGCAGCCAAGGGTACGGGGGCAATCAGCCCCAGCATTTT	CASSQGYGGNQPQHF
NA	NA	TRBV7-2	TRBJ2-2	TGTGCCAGCAGCTTAAAGGGGACCGGGGAGCTGTTTTTT	CASSLKGTGELFF
NA	NA	TRBV28	TRBJ2-7	TGTGCCAGCAGTTTACAGGTTTACGAGCAGTACTTC	CASSLQVYEQYF
NA	once	TRBV18	TRBJ1-2	TGTGCCAGCTCACCAGTAGCGGGGAGCTTGAGCTACACCTTC	CASSPVAGSLSYTF
TRBD2	once	TRBV18	TRBJ2-1	TGTGCCAGCTCACCACCTGGGACTAGCAGGCGGAATGAGCAGTTCTTC	CASSPPGTSRRNEQFF
NA	NA	TRBV7-9	TRBJ2-7	TGTGCCAGCAGCTACACAGGATCTAGGCAGTACTTC	CASSYTGSRQYF
NA	NA	TRBV6-5	TRBJ1-2	TGTGCCAGCAGTTCCCGGACAGAACCGGACACCTTC	CASSSRTEPDTF
NA	few	TRBV10-3	TRBJ2-3	TGTGCCATGCGGGGCTACACAGATACGCAGTATTTT	CAMRGYTDTQYF
NA	NA	TRBV19	TRBJ2-1	TGTGCCACTAGTCCTTGGAGACTACCCAATGAGCAGTTCTTC	CATSPWRLPNEQFF
TRBD2	NA	TRBV6-1	TRBJ2-2	TGTGCCAGCAGTGAAAGATTGGTCTCGGGGGGGATCTCGAACACCGGGGAGCTGTTTTTT	CASSERLVSGGISNTGELFF
TRBD2	NA	TRBV28	TRBJ2-5	TGTGCCAGCAGACGCGGACTAGAAGAGACCCAGTACTTC	CASRRGLEETQYF
TRBD1	NA	TRBV7-9	TRBJ1-1	TGTGCCAGCAGCTCCCGACAGGGATCGAACACTGAAGCTTTCTTT	CASSSRQGSNTEAFF
NA	NA	TRBV6-6	TRBJ1-2	TGTGCCAGCAGTCCAGTCAACTATGGCTACACCTTC	CASSPVNYGYTF
TRBD2	NA	TRBV27	TRBJ2-7	TGTGCCAGCAGGGAAGCGGGAGTCTTAAGGGAGCAGTACTTC	CASREAGVLREQYF